The following is a TCR beta chain sequence with its context. In the study's own analysis: Amplification with reference gene primers provided the estimates of nucleated cell counts. Method: immunoSEQ multiplex PCR; TCRdb's copy keeps in-frame clones and lacks some. V, J and clone size are those of that table, while D and trimming were read from the DNA. Altogether about 280,000 clones are present, roughly 85% being singletons, with the ten largest covering less than 5.5%. The source of the sample is a study of blood T cell repertoires in COVID-19. On the study more broadly: Material from acute and convalescent COVID-19 was sourced from the United States, Italy and Spain. PBMCs, B-cell-depleted T cells, or T cells provided the cDNA or gDNA that made up the material.

From germline, CDR1 is SGHTA and CDR2 FQGTGA. Trimming removed 2 bases from V and 4 bases from J; junction bases left unmatched: 13. This CDR3 is 19 amino acids long. V gene TRBV7-3 combines with J gene TRBJ2-3, with 12 bases aligning to TRBD2. Input material: PBMCs or T cells enriched from blood (not recorded which). The receptor's source is a man aged 40-49 years who had been exposed to COVID-19. The CDR3 nucleotides are TGTGCCAGCAGCTTAGAACTAGCGGGAGGCCGGGGAGCGGCAGATACGCAGTATTTT. Its protein product is CASSLELAGGRGAADTQYF.